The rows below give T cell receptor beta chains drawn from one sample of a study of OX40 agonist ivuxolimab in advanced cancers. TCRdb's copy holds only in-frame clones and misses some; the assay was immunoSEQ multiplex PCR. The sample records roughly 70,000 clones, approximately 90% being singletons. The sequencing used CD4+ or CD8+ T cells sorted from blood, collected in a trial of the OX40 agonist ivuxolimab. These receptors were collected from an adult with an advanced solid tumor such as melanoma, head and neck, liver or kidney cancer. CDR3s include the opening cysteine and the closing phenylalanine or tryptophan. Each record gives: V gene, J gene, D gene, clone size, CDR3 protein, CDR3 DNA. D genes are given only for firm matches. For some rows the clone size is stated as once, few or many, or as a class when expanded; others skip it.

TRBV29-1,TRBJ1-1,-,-,CSGRENTEAFF,TGCAGCGGCAGGGAGAACACTGAAGCTTTCTTT
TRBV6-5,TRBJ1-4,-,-,CASSSHDGSEKLFF,TGTGCCAGCAGCTCCCACGACGGGTCTGAAAAACTGTTTTTT
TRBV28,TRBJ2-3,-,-,CASMVPPYTQYF,TGTGCCAGCATGGTCCCCCCATATACGCAGTATTTT
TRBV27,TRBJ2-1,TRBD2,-,CASRKREGLNEQFF,TGTGCCAGCAGGAAGCGGGAGGGCCTCAATGAGCAGTTCTTC
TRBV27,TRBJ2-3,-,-,CASSYQGSTDTQYF,TGTGCCAGCAGTTATCAGGGGTCCACAGATACGCAGTATTTT
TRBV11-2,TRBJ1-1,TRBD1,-,CASSLTRTGNTEAFF,TGTGCCAGCAGCTTAACCCGGACAGGAAACACTGAAGCTTTCTTT
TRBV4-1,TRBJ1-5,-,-,CASSQEVGSRNQPQHF,TGCGCCAGCAGCCAAGAAGTAGGCAGCCGGAATCAGCCCCAGCATTTT
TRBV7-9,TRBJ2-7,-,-,CASSPMAGNYEQYF,TGTGCCAGCAGCCCAATGGCCGGAAACTACGAGCAGTACTTC
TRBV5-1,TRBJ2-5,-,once,CAIESAEQYF,TGCGCCATCGAATCGGCTGAGCAGTACTTC
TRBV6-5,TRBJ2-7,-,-,CASSYRDRSYEQYF,TGTGCCAGCAGTTACCGGGACCGAAGCTACGAGCAGTACTTC